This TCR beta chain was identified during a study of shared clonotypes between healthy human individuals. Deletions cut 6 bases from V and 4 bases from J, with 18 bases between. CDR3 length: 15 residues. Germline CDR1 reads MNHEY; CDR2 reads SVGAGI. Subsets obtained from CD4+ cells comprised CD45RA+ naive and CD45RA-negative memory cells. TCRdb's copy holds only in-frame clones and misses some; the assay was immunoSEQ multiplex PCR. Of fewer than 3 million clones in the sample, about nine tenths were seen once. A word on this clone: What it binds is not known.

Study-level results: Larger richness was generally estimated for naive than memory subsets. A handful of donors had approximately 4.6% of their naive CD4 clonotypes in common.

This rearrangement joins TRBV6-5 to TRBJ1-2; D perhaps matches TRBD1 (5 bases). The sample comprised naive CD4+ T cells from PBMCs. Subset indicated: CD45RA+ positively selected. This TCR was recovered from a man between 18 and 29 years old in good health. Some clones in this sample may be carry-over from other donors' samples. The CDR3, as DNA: TGTGCCAGCAGAACCGGGGGGTCAAAACCCTATGGCTACACCTTC. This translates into CASRTGGSKPYGYTF.